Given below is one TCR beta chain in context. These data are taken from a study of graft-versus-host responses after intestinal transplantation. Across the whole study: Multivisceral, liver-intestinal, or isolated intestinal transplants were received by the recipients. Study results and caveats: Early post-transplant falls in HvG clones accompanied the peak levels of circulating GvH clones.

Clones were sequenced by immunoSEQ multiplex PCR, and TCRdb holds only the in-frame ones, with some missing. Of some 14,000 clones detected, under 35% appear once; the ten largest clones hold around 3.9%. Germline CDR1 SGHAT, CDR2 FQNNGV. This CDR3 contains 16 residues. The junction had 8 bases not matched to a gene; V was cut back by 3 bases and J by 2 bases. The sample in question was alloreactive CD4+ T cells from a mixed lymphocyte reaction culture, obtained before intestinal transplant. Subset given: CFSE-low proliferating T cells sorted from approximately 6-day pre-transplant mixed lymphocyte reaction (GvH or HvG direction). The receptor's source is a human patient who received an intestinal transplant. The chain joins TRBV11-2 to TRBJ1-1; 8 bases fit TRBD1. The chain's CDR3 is CASSFGGGQGNTEAFF. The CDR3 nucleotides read TGTGCCAGCAGCTTCGGGGGTGGACAGGGTAACACTGAAGCTTTCTTT.